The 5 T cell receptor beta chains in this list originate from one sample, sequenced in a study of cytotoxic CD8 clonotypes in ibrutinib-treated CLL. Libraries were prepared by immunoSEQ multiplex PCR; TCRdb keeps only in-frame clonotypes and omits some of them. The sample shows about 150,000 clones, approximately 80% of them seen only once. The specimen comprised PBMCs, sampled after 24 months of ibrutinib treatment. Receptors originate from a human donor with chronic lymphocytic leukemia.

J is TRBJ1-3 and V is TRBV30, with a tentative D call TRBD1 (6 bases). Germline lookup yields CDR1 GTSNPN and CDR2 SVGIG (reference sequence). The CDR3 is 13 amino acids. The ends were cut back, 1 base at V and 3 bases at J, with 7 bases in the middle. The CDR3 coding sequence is TGTGCCTGGAGTGAGGGGGGTGGAAACACCATATATTTT. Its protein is CAWSEGGGNTIYF.

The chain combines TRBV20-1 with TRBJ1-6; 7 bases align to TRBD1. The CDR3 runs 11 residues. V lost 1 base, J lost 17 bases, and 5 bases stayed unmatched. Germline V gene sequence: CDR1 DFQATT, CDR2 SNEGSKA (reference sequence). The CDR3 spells CSARAGQPIHF. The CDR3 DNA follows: TGCAGTGCTAGAGCGGGACAGCCGATCCACTTT.

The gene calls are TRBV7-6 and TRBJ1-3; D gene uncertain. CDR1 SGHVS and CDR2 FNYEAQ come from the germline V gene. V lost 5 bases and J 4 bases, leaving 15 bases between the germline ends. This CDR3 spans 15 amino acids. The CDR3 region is CASSHRASRGNTIYF. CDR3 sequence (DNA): TGTGCCAGCAGCCACCGGGCCTCAAGGGGAAACACCATATATTTT.

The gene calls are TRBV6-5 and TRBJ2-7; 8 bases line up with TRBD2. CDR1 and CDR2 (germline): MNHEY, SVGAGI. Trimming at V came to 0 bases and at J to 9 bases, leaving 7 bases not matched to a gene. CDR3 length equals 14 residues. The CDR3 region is CASSYSMVAGWQYF. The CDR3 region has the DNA TGTGCCAGCAGTTACTCGATGGTAGCGGGGTGGCAGTACTTC.

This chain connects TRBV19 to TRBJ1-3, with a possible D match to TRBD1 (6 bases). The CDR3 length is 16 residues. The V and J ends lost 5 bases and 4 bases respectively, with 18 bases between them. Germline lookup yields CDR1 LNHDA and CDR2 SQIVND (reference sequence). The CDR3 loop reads CASSRYRDFGGNTIYF. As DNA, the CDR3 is TGTGCCAGTAGTCGTTACAGGGACTTTGGAGGAAACACCATATATTTT.